What follows are 26 T cell receptor beta chains derived from one specimen sequenced in a study of tumor and adjacent non-tumor tissue in lung cancer. The library came from three nested PCR rounds adapted from ARM-PCR protocols. TCRdb passed the multiplex PCR reads through MiXCR, listing each CDR3 protein once. The profile covers about 85,000 distinct CDR3 sequences, with roughly 62% appearing a single time and about 15% taken by the ten largest. The template was RNA from unsorted bulk tissue. The sequenced material came from lung tumor tissue. The receptors shown here come from a man in his sixties or seventies with non-small cell lung cancer.

The chain combines TRBV11-2 with TRBJ2-1, with D perhaps matching TRBD1 (6 bases). CDR3 length: 15 amino acids. The germline V gene has CDR1 SGHAT and CDR2 FQNNGV. The CDR3 reads CAGSLQGLGNNEQFF. The CDR3 DNA reads TGTGCAGGCAGCTTGCAGGGGCTAGGGAACAATGAGCAGTTCTTC.

CDR3 in amino acids: CASSPRAGLPYNDQFF. The CDR3 bases are TGTGCCAGCAGCCCCCGGGCTGGGCTGCCTTATAATGATCAATTCTTC. The chain carries TRBV11-1 and TRBJ2-1; no clear D. Between the trimmed V and J ends, which lost 5 bases and 16 bases, there was a span of 30 bases. CDR3 length: 16 residues. Germline CDR1 and CDR2: SGHAT and FQDESV (reference sequence).

This clonotype was counted ten times or more. The chain employs TRBV7-9 and TRBJ1-1, with 12 bases fitting TRBD1. The V and J ends lost 7 bases and 10 bases, in that order; junction bases with no gene match: 10. CDR3 length: 14 residues. Germline CDR1 and CDR2: SEHNR and FQNEAQ (reference sequence). The CDR3 bases are TGTGCCAGCACCGGGACCGGGACAGGGGGCCGAGCTTTCTTT. It is translated as CASTGTGTGGRAFF.

This rearrangement joins TRBV7-8 to TRBJ2-2; 7 positions match TRBD1. The CDR3 has 15 residues. The V gene end was trimmed by 10 bases and the J gene end by 4 bases; junction bases not matched to a gene: 12. Germline-derived CDR1 and CDR2 are SGHVS and FQNEAQ. As DNA, the CDR3 is TGTGCCAACAGTTCAAGGGGGCTCGGCACCGGGGAGCTGTTTTTT. It codes for CANSSRGLGTGELFF.

This clonotype was counted many times. The chain couples TRBV20-1 to TRBJ2-5; D gene unclear. CDR3 length equals 8 residues. Germline CDR1 reads DFQATT; CDR2 reads SNEGSKA (reference sequence). The CDR3 is CRGETQYF. CDR3 sequence (DNA): TGCAGAGGAGAGACCCAGTACTTC.

To note about this clonotype: A read error may be the cause here, since a much bigger clone is one base away. It is likely a read error, because the conserved phenylalanine at the end of the CDR3 is missing. The rearrangement uses TRBV11-3 and TRBJ2-7; 10 nucleotides line up with TRBD2. The length of the CDR3 is 16 residues. CDR1 and CDR2 from the germline V gene are SGHNT and YENEEA. J lost 2 bases, V lost 5 bases, and 9 bases had no gene match. The CDR3 sequence: CASSTRSGRTTYEQYS. The CDR3 nucleotides read TGTGCCAGCAGCACCCGTAGCGGGAGGACAACCTACGAGCAGTACTCC.

In the case of this clonotype: Sequence at one end of the junction differs from germline and may be a read error. The chain couples TRBV11-2 to TRBJ2-3; D call uncertain. Looked up from germline, CDR1 is SGHAT and CDR2 is FQNNGV. The CDR3 loop spans 12 amino acids. The CDR3 bases are TGTGCCAACAGCATATTCTGGGAAACGCAGTATTTT. This encodes CANSIFWETQYF. Complete variable domain (other parts from reference TRBV11-2 and TRBJ2-3): EAGVAQSPRYKIIEKRQSVAFWCNPISGHATLYWYQQILGQGPKLLIQFQNNGVVDDSQLPKDRFSAERLKGVDSTLKIQPAKLEDSAVYLCANSIFWETQYFGPGTRLTVL.

This clonotype was counted many times. The V gene is TRBV29-1, the J gene TRBJ2-2; TRBD2 might be the D (7 bases). Per germline, CDR1 SQVTM and CDR2 ANQGSEA. Trimming shortened V by 7 bases and J by 10 bases, and 16 bases separated the two germline ends. The CDR3 loop spans 12 amino acids. CDR3 DNA sequence: TGCAGCGCAGACGGGGGGCGGAAGGAGCTGTTTTTT. It translates to CSADGGRKELFF.

A note on this clonotype: The junction and the germline gene differ at one end; a read error may be behind it. The chain has TRBV11-1 and TRBJ2-5; 9 bases are a match to TRBD2. There are 19 residues in the CDR3. Germline V gives CDR1 SGHAT, CDR2 FQDESV (reference sequence). DNA for the CDR3: TGTGCCTGCAGCTTAAGAACGGGACTAGCTGGTTGGTACCAAGAGACTCAGTACTTC. Protein: CACSLRTGLAGWYQETQYF. Variable domain in full (rest from reference TRBV11-1 and TRBJ2-5): EAEVAQSPRYKITEKSQAVAFWCDPISGHATLYWYRQILGQGPELLVQFQDESVVDDSQLPKDRFSAERLKGVDSTLKIQPAELGDSAMYLCACSLRTGLAGWYQETQYFGPGTRLLVL.

The V call is TRBV6-6, the J call TRBJ2-1, with 10 bases fitting TRBD2. CDR3 length: 16 amino acids. The germline V gene encodes CDR1 MNHNY and CDR2 SVGAGI (reference sequence). The V segment lost 2 bases and the J segment 9 bases; nucleotides outside the gene matches: 10. The chain's CDR3 is CASSYGQAAGGPEQFF. CDR3 coding DNA: TGTGCCAGCAGTTACGGTCAGGCAGCGGGGGGGCCTGAGCAGTTCTTC.

About this clonotype: One junction end does not reproduce the germline sequence, and a read error may be involved. V gene TRBV6-1 combines with J gene TRBJ1-6; D is unclear. CDR1 and CDR2 from the germline V gene are MNHNS and SASEGT. The CDR3 is 14 residues long. The CDR3 region is CVSRELGKGSHLHF. As DNA, the CDR3 is TGTGTCAGCAGAGAACTGGGGAAAGGTTCACACCTCCACTTT.

In regard to this clonotype: A much larger clone differs from this one at a single base, so this may be a read error. This sequence joins TRBV6-5 and TRBJ2-1, with no clear D. The germline V and J ends were trimmed by 2 bases and 10 bases, with 12 bases remaining between them. Germline-derived CDR1 and CDR2 are MNHEY and SVGAGI. The CDR3 is 13 amino acids. The CDR3 sequence: CASSYRLKSEQFF. For the CDR3, the DNA is TGTGCCAGCAGTTACCGTCTGAAGAGCGAGCAGTTCTTC.

Notes on this clonotype: A much larger clone differs from this one at a single base, so this may be a read error. No conserved phenylalanine or tryptophan is present at the end of the CDR3, so a read error is the likely explanation. V gene TRBV6-5 combines with J gene TRBJ2-5; the D gene could be TRBD1 or TRBD2 (5 bases each). Trimming took off 2 bases at V and 0 bases at J, with 7 bases between the two ends. Germline V gene sequence: CDR1 MNHEY, CDR2 SVGAGI. The CDR3 length is 14 residues. CDR3: CASSYEGNQETQYL. In DNA form, the CDR3 reads TGTGCCAGCAGTTACGAGGGGAACCAAGAGACCCAGTACCTC.

As for this clonotype: The junction differs from germline at one of its ends, possibly a read error. V usage is TRBV11-2 and J usage is TRBJ2-7; TRBD1 agrees at 11 bases. Germline V gene data show CDR1 as SGHAT and CDR2 as FQNNGV. The CDR3 has 15 amino acids. DNA for the CDR3: TGTCCCAGCAGCTCCGGGACAGGGGGGATTTACGTGCAGTACTTC. It translates to CPSSSGTGGIYVQYF.

The chain couples TRBV28 to TRBJ2-5, with D possibly matching TRBD2 (6 bases). The V and J ends lost 5 bases and 7 bases respectively, with 20 bases between them. Germline values: CDR1 MDHEN, CDR2 SYDVKM. This CDR3 comprises 15 residues. Here the CDR3 reads CASSPLRTGGATQYF. As DNA, the CDR3 is TGTGCCAGCAGTCCCCTCCGAACCGGGGGTGCGACCCAGTACTTC.

Of note for this clonotype: One end of the junction varies from germline; a read error may be responsible. The chain has TRBV12-3 or TRBV12-4 and TRBJ2-6; weak D call: TRBD2 (6 bases). The CDR3 length is 20 residues. In nucleotides, the CDR3 is TGCGTCAGCAGTTTCCAAGTCGGAGGGCTGGGGCACTCTGGGGCCAACGTCCTGACTTTC. Amino acids: CVSSFQVGGLGHSGANVLTF.

Points on this clonotype: A much larger clonotype is one base distant, so this may be a read error. This is likely a read error, given that the CDR3 carries no conserved phenylalanine or tryptophan at its end. V is TRBV28 and J is TRBJ2-7, with D tentatively TRBD1 (5 bases). Per germline, CDR1 MDHEN and CDR2 SYDVKM. V lost 5 bases, J lost 3 bases, and 14 bases lay in between. There are 14 residues in the CDR3. The CDR3 loop reads CASSLREVDYEQYL. The CDR3 DNA reads as TGTGCCAGCAGTCTCAGGGAAGTGGACTACGAGCAGTACTTA.

As concerns this clonotype: One junction end does not reproduce the germline sequence, and a read error may be involved. J is TRBJ1-6 and V is TRBV28; D is ambiguous. This CDR3 is 14 amino acids long. Germline lookup yields CDR1 MDHEN and CDR2 SYDVKM. CDR3 bases: TGTGCCAGCAGTTTATCCTCCGATAATTCACCCTTCCACTTT. It yields the protein CASSLSSDNSPFHF. Full variable domain (rest looked up from reference TRBV28 and TRBJ1-6): DVKVTQSSRYLVKRTGEKVFLECVQDMDHENMFWYRQDPGLGLRLIYFSYDVKMKEKGDIPEGYSVSREKKERFSLILESASTNQTSMYLCASSLSSDNSPFHFGNGTRLTVT.

The J gene is TRBJ2-3, the V gene TRBV2; 14 bases are shared with TRBD2. Germline V gene data show CDR1 as SNHLY and CDR2 as FYNNEI. V was clipped by 5 bases and J by 1 base; unmatched bases: 2. The CDR3 is made up of 16 amino acids. This chain's CDR3 is CASSWGLAGGTDTQYF. Here the CDR3 DNA reads TGTGCCAGCAGTTGGGGACTAGCGGGAGGCACAGATACGCAGTATTTT.

Comment on this clonotype: A much larger clone lies one base from this, so it may be a read error. The chain couples TRBV5-1 to TRBJ2-3, with D perhaps TRBD1 (6 bases). Trimming pared 7 bases from V and 2 bases from J, leaving 11 bases between. From germline, CDR1 is SGHRS and CDR2 YFSETQ. This CDR3 has 13 amino acids. The CDR3 sequence: CASARTVTDTQYF. CDR3 sequence (DNA): TGCGCCAGCGCTCGGACAGTCACAGATACGCAGTATTTT.

This clonotype occurred many times. The CDR3 loop reads CASSQGGLTYNEQFF. The CDR3 nucleotides read TGTGCCAGCAGCCAAGGGGGGCTCACCTACAATGAGCAGTTCTTC. This sequence joins TRBV4-2 and TRBJ2-1; D is perhaps TRBD1 (6 bases). Trimming cost V 1 base and J 2 bases, with 9 bases left between them. The length of the CDR3 is 15 residues. The germline V gene has CDR1 LGHNA and CDR2 YNFKEQ.

Points on this clonotype: Mismatch with germline at one junction end may stem from a read error. CDR3 sequence reads: CSVLEQSNQPQHF. The CDR3 DNA reads TGCAGCGTTCTCGAGCAGAGCAATCAGCCCCAGCATTTC. This chain uses TRBV29-1 with TRBJ1-5; no definite D call. The germline gives CDR1 SQVTM, CDR2 ANQGSEA. CDR3 length: 13 residues.

Concerning this clonotype itself: The junction and the germline gene differ at one end; a read error may be behind it. The CDR3 sequence is CATSQDPPTSYEQYF. In DNA, the CDR3 is TGTGCCACCAGCCAAGATCCGCCAACCTCCTACGAGCAGTACTTC. J is TRBJ2-7 and V is TRBV4-2; no clear D. The length of the CDR3 is 15 residues. Per germline, CDR1 LGHNA and CDR2 YNFKEQ.

A word on this clonotype: This could be a read error, since a much larger clone is one nucleotide away. The V call is TRBV6-5, the J call TRBJ2-6, with D unclear. The CDR3 runs to 13 residues. Germline V lookup: CDR1 MNHEY, CDR2 SVGAGI. The CDR3 nucleotides are TGTGCCAGCAGCCGCCCTGGGACCAACGTCCTGACTTTC. Residues: CASSRPGTNVLTF.

As to this clonotype: The CDR3 ends on some other residue instead of the conserved phenylalanine or tryptophan, so this is likely a read error. The chain is built from TRBV29-1 and TRBJ1-1; D is possibly TRBD1 (6 bases). V dropped 6 bases and J dropped 1 base, with 15 bases sitting between them. The CDR3 runs to 14 residues. Germline-derived CDR1 and CDR2 are SQVTM and ANQGSEA. CDR3 sequence: CSVRGGAGNTEAFL. In DNA, the CDR3 is TGCAGCGTGCGGGGGGGGGCGGGGAACACTGAAGCTTTCCTT.

A word on this clonotype: A much larger clone differs by one base, so this may be a read error. The chain couples TRBV5-6 to TRBJ2-7; 8 nucleotides line up with TRBD1. This CDR3 has 13 amino acids. Germline CDR1 reads SGHDT; CDR2 reads YYEEEE. The CDR3 here is CASSLWTGTEQHF. The CDR3 coding sequence is TGTGCCAGCAGCTTATGGACAGGGACCGAGCAGCACTTC.